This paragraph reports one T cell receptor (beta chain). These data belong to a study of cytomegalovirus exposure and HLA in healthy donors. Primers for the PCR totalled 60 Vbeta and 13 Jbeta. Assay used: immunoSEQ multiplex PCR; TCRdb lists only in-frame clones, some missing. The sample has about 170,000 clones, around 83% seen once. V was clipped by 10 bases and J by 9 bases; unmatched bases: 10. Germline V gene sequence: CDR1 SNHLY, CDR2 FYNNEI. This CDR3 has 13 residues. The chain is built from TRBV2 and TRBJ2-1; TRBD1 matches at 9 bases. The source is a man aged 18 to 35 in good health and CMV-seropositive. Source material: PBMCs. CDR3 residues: CATPGTGKSEQFF. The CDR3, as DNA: TGTGCCACCCCTGGGACAGGGAAGTCTGAGCAGTTCTTC.